The 29 T cell receptor beta chains below come from one sample, sequenced in a study of metastatic and nonmetastatic thyroid tumors. All patients were treatment-naive before thyroid surgery. MiXCR re-clonotyped the PCR reads for TCRdb. The sample includes around 20,000 clones, 22% seen only once; the top ten take 12%. The sequencing sample was made of tumor tissue. These receptors originate from a female donor with papillary thyroid cancer or a benign thyroid nodule (not recorded which). Some clones in this sample may be carry-over from other donors' samples.

The chain employs TRBV2 and TRBJ2-1; a weak D match, TRBD1 (6 bases). Germline loops: CDR1 SNHLY, CDR2 FYNNEI. The CDR3 runs to 12 residues. V lost 10 bases to trimming and J lost 10 bases, with 17 bases between them. The CDR3: CATPSGVEEQFF. The CDR3 DNA is TGTGCCACCCCCTCAGGGGTGGAGGAGCAGTTCTTC.

Of note for this clone: One end of the junction is discordant with germline, which a read error may explain. This sequence joins TRBV6-1 and TRBJ2-7; no clear D. Germline CDR1 MNHNS, CDR2 SASEGT. CDR3 length equals 16 residues. The CDR3 protein is CASSEAWVTSSYEHYF. The CDR3 nucleotides are TGTGCCAGCAGTGAAGCATGGGTGACAAGCTCCTACGAGCATTACTTC.

This clone is categorized as medium-sized. The chain is built from TRBV12-3 or TRBV12-4 and TRBJ1-5; weak D call: TRBD1 (5 bases). The CDR3 consists of 13 residues. The V end was cut by 3 bases, the J end by 7 bases, with 10 bases between. CDR3 loop: CASSFGEGQPQHF. The CDR3 DNA sequence: TGTGCCAGCAGTTTCGGGGAGGGGCAGCCCCAGCATTTT.

This clone occurred many times. This chain links TRBV20-1 with TRBJ2-3; D not resolved. V was shortened by 0 bases and J by 2 bases, with 21 bases between the two germline ends. In germline, CDR1 is DFQATT, CDR2 SNEGSKA (reference sequence). This CDR3 has 18 amino acids. DNA of the CDR3: TGCAGTGCTAGAGATCCAGCAGGCACTCGGAGCAACACAGATACGCAGTATTTT. It translates to CSARDPAGTRSNTDTQYF.

This clone has only a few counts. This chain joins TRBV6-1 and TRBJ2-3; D gene unclear. The CDR3 is made up of 16 amino acids. The germline gives CDR1 MNHNS, CDR2 SASEGT. Trimming removed 7 bases at V and 0 bases at J, with 17 bases between. As DNA, the CDR3 is TGTGCCAGCAATTCCCTTTATGCGCTAAGCACAGATACGCAGTATTTT. Translated: CASNSLYALSTDTQYF.

Many counts were recorded for this clone. The chain is built from TRBV7-3 and TRBJ2-1; the D is unclear. This CDR3 comprises 13 residues. CDR1 and CDR2 from the germline V gene are SGHTA and FQGTGA. Trimming took off 2 bases at V and 5 bases at J, with 7 bases between the two ends. CDR3 nucleotides: TGTGCCAGCAGCTTAGTACATAACAATGAGCAGTTCTTC. It codes for CASSLVHNNEQFF. Together with reference TRBV7-3 and TRBJ2-1, the CDR3 gives the full variable domain: GAGVSQTPSNKVTEKGKYVELRCDPISGHTALYWYRQSLGQGPEFLIYFQGTGAADDSGLPNDRFFAVRPEGSVSTLKIQRTERGDSAVYLCASSLVHNNEQFFGPGTRLTVL.

Judged by abundance, this clone is large. CDR3 loop: CASRVNRNTEAFF. Written as DNA, the CDR3 is TGTGCCAGCAGGGTAAACAGGAACACTGAAGCTTTCTTT. The genes are TRBV6-1 and TRBJ1-1; no clear D. Trimming shortened V by 6 bases and J by 1 base, and 9 bases separated the two germline ends. Germline CDR1 reads MNHNS; CDR2 reads SASEGT. The CDR3 extends over 13 amino acids.

This clone was seen a handful of times. The chain joins TRBV19 to TRBJ2-2; a weak D match, TRBD2 (6 bases). The germline V gene has CDR1 LNHDA and CDR2 SQIVND (reference sequence). Trimming took 1 base from V and 4 from J, leaving 10 bases between them. The CDR3 extends over 15 amino acids. CDR3 DNA: TGTGCCAGTAGTATAGGGGCGGGACCCACCGGGGAGCTGTTTTTT. Translating gives CASSIGAGPTGELFF.

The chain couples TRBV30 to TRBJ2-2, with 8 bases lining up with TRBD1. Trimming removed 5 bases from V and 4 bases from J; junction bases left unmatched: 9. Germline CDR1 and CDR2: GTSNPN and SVGIG (reference sequence). The CDR3 has 15 amino acids. The CDR3 sequence: CAWEGTGTSTGELFF. The CDR3, as DNA: TGTGCCTGGGAGGGGACAGGCACCTCCACCGGGGAGCTGTTTTTT. Full variable domain (rest looked up from reference TRBV30 and TRBJ2-2): SQTIHQWPATLVQPVGSPLSLECTVEGTSNPNLYWYRQAAGRGLQLLFYSVGIGQISSEVPQNLSASRPQDRQFILSSKKLLLSDSGFYLCAWEGTGTSTGELFFGEGSRLTVL.

Only a few counts were recorded for this clone. The V gene is TRBV6-1, the J gene TRBJ2-7, with D possibly being TRBD1 (5 bases). The CDR3 is 12 amino acids. From germline, CDR1 is MNHNS and CDR2 SASEGT. V lost 7 bases to trimming and J lost 0 bases, with 7 bases between them. The chain's CDR3 is CASTDISYEQYF. The CDR3 nucleotides read TGTGCCAGCACGGACATCTCCTACGAGCAGTACTTC.

CDR3 DNA: TGTGCCAGCAGTTTAATGTTCAGGGGGCTTAACACTGAAGCTTTCTTT. This sequence encodes CASSLMFRGLNTEAFF. The chain uses TRBV12-3 or TRBV12-4 and TRBJ1-1; 8 nucleotides line up with TRBD1. V shed 2 bases, J shed 2 bases, and the junction held 7 bases outside the gene matches. This CDR3 is built from 16 residues.

This clone was seen more than once but under ten times. The J gene is TRBJ2-1, the V gene TRBV20-1, with a possible D match to TRBD1 (5 bases). The V gene lost 0 bases and the J gene lost 8 bases, with 17 bases spanning the gap. There are 15 residues in the CDR3. Germline V lookup: CDR1 DFQATT, CDR2 SNEGSKA (reference sequence). The CDR3 loop reads CSARDYVGHEHEQFF. For the CDR3, the DNA is TGCAGTGCTAGAGATTATGTAGGACACGAACATGAGCAGTTCTTC.

The genes are TRBV20-1 and TRBJ2-5; D is possibly TRBD1 or TRBD2 (6 bases each). From germline, CDR1 is DFQATT and CDR2 SNEGSKA (reference sequence). This CDR3 comprises 15 residues. V was clipped by 5 bases and J by 0 bases, with 16 bases between them. The CDR3 nucleotides read TGCAGTGCTCCGCACGGGGGCACGTACCAAGAGACCCAGTACTTC. It yields the protein CSAPHGGTYQETQYF.

Relative to its sample, this clone is medium-sized (0.01 to 0.1%). The V gene is TRBV6-8, the J gene TRBJ1-1; D might be TRBD1 (5 bases). CDR3 size: 15 residues. Trimming shortened V by 2 bases and J by 7 bases, and 17 bases separated the two germline ends. CDR1 is MNHGY, CDR2 SAAAGT, per germline. CDR3 coding DNA: TGTGCCAGCAGTTACGTAAAGGTGGGGGGAGGTGAAGCTTTCTTT. Translation: CASSYVKVGGGEAFF.

This clone turned up a few times. The chain links TRBV7-3 to TRBJ2-2, with TRBD2 matching over 15 bases. With 0 bases clipped from V and 7 bases from J, the junction kept 6 bases outside the gene matches. The CDR3 runs to 18 residues. Germline V gene data show CDR1 as SGHTA and CDR2 as FQGTGA. The CDR3 loop reads CASSLTPGLAGGFGELFF. The CDR3 DNA follows: TGTGCCAGCAGCTTAACACCTGGACTAGCGGGAGGGTTCGGGGAGCTGTTTTTT.

This clone was picked up a small number of times. The chain uses TRBV5-1 and TRBJ1-1, with D perhaps TRBD1 (6 bases). The V end lost 7 bases, the J end lost 4 bases, and 17 bases lay between the germline ends. The CDR3 covers 14 residues. Germline V gene data show CDR1 as SGHRS and CDR2 as YFSETQ. In DNA form, the CDR3 reads TGCGCCAGCTCGGATACAGGGTCCCCCACTGAAGCTTTCTTT. Protein product: CASSDTGSPTEAFF. The whole variable domain, filled in from reference TRBV5-1 and TRBJ1-1, reads KAGVTQTPRYLIKTRGQQVTLSCSPISGHRSVSWYQQTPGQGLQFLFEYFSETQRNKGNFPGRFSGRQFSNSRSEMNVSTLELGDSALYLCASSDTGSPTEAFFGQGTRLTVV.

On this clone itself: Different DNA sequences within this sample yield the same CDR3. The CDR3 nucleotides are TGCAGTGCTGGGAGGCTTGTTGAAAAACTGTTTTTT. It translates to CSAGRLVEKLFF. This chain joins TRBV20-1 and TRBJ1-4, with D uncertain. The CDR3 is 12 amino acids. The germline V gene has CDR1 DFQATT and CDR2 SNEGSKA (reference sequence). Trimming took off 5 bases at V and 7 bases at J, with 11 bases between the two ends.

Only a few counts were recorded for this clone. This chain joins TRBV6-1 and TRBJ2-1, with 10 bases fitting TRBD2. The CDR3 covers 15 residues. V lost 1 base and J lost 7; bases outside the gene matches: 4. CDR1 is MNHNS, CDR2 SASEGT, per germline. DNA of the CDR3: TGTGCCAGCAGTGAAGGGGCTAGCGGGAGAAATGAGCAGTTCTTC. Its protein product is CASSEGASGRNEQFF.

This clone rates as medium-sized. The rearrangement uses TRBV6-1 and TRBJ2-3, with 10 bases aligning to TRBD2. The germline V gene has CDR1 MNHNS and CDR2 SASEGT. The CDR3 spans 12 residues. The J segment lost 3 bases and the V segment lost 11 bases, leaving 2 bases of the junction unmatched. CDR3: CAGGLATDTQYF. The DNA of the CDR3 is TGTGCCGGGGGACTAGCGACAGATACGCAGTATTTT.

This clone showed up many times. The chain is built from TRBV7-9 and TRBJ1-2; no firm D call. The germline V gene encodes CDR1 SEHNR and CDR2 FQNEAQ (reference sequence). The CDR3 extends over 14 amino acids. The V end lost 1 base, the J end lost 4 bases, and 10 bases lay between the germline ends. CDR3 amino acids: CASSLDARLYGYTF. The CDR3 region has the DNA TGTGCCAGCAGCTTAGACGCGAGACTCTATGGCTACACCTTC.

The chain has TRBV18 and TRBJ2-3; D is unresolved. Looked up from germline, CDR1 is KGHSH and CDR2 is LQKENI. The length of the CDR3 is 14 residues. V lost 3 bases to trimming and J lost 6 bases, with 13 bases between them. Here the CDR3 reads CASSPNTRTDTQYF. The CDR3 nucleotides are TGTGCCAGCTCACCGAATACACGGACGGATACGCAGTATTTT.

This clone was counted many times. The V and J genes are TRBV24-1 and TRBJ2-1; 12 bases line up with TRBD2. The V and J ends lost 3 bases and 5 bases, in that order; junction bases with no gene match: 4. Germline-derived CDR1 and CDR2 are KGHDR and SFDVKD. This CDR3 has 16 residues. The CDR3 loop is CATSDGLAGLNNEQFF. The CDR3 bases are TGTGCCACCAGTGATGGACTAGCGGGACTCAACAATGAGCAGTTCTTC.

This sequence joins TRBV5-1 and TRBJ1-2, with unresolved D. V was shortened by 4 bases and J by 6 bases, with 16 bases between the two germline ends. Germline values: CDR1 SGHRS, CDR2 YFSETQ. The CDR3 is 14 residues long. The CDR3 sequence is CASSPSPGNHGYTF. CDR3 nucleotides: TGCGCCAGCAGCCCATCGCCGGGAAACCATGGCTACACCTTC.

This clone is deemed medium-sized. The V and J genes are TRBV4-3 and TRBJ2-7; TRBD1 matches 9 bases. V was clipped by 0 bases and J by 3 bases; unmatched bases: 6. The CDR3 runs 16 residues. The germline gives CDR1 LGHNA, CDR2 YSLEER. CDR3 DNA: TGCGCCAGCAGCCAAGAGCGGGACAGGGACTTCTACGAGCAGTACTTC. It encodes CASSQERDRDFYEQYF.

V is TRBV24-1 and J is TRBJ1-1, with unresolved D. Trimming removed 0 bases from V and 2 bases from J, with 15 bases in between. The germline gives CDR1 KGHDR, CDR2 SFDVKD. CDR3 size: 17 residues. CDR3 residues: CATSDLQGSAANTEAFF. CDR3 in DNA: TGTGCCACCAGTGATTTGCAAGGGTCGGCGGCAAACACTGAAGCTTTCTTT.

This clone showed up just a few times. The chain combines TRBV20-1 with TRBJ1-2; D is perhaps TRBD1 (5 bases). The length of the CDR3 is 13 residues. V lost 3 bases, J lost 4 bases, and 12 bases lay in between. The germline gives CDR1 DFQATT, CDR2 SNEGSKA (reference sequence). The CDR3 protein is CSARRPDTYGYTF. The CDR3 DNA reads as TGCAGTGCTAGGAGGCCGGACACCTATGGCTACACCTTC.

The chain carries TRBV7-3 and TRBJ2-7, with a possible D match to TRBD2 (6 bases). Trimming stripped 3 bases from V and 4 bases from J, with 16 bases between. Looked up from germline, CDR1 is SGHTA and CDR2 is FQGTGA. CDR3 size: 15 residues. CDR3 DNA: TGTGCCAGCAGCTTCAGGAGGGAGCGGAAATACGAGCAGTACTTC. Encoded protein: CASSFRRERKYEQYF.

The V and J genes are TRBV6-1 and TRBJ1-2; 8 bases align to TRBD1. CDR1 is MNHNS and CDR2 is SASEGT in the germline V gene. This CDR3 has 15 residues. The V segment lost 6 bases and the J segment 3 bases; nucleotides outside the gene matches: 9. The CDR3 DNA sequence: TGTGCCAGCAGATCCTCCGGGACAGGATACTATGGCTACACCTTC. It encodes CASRSSGTGYYGYTF.

This clone showed up many times. Compared with germline, one end of the junction differs, possibly owing to a read error. The chain is built from TRBV4-1 and TRBJ1-6; D not resolved. This CDR3 is built from 13 residues. CDR1 is MGHRA, CDR2 YSYEKL, per germline. The CDR3 protein is CASSQGLLSLLHF. CDR3 nucleotides: TGCGCCAGCAGCCAAGGTCTGCTTTCACTCCTCCACTTT.